The clone carrying this TCR beta chain was seen many times. Antigen unknown. The sample originates from a study of CD8+CD57+ T cells in acquired aplastic anemia. Across the whole study: Each DNA sample taken from sorted CD4+ and CD8+ cells came to approximately 3.3 ug on average. Study conclusions and caveats: Patients were compared with controls for CD8+ Simpson's diversity, and no significant difference emerged.

Genomic DNA served as template for TCR beta VDJ and CDR3 profiling. In TCRdb, the reads were re-called with MiXCR into one record per CDR3 protein. The data hold approximately 200,000 distinct CDR3 sequences, with around half observed a single time. The V gene's germline CDR1 is DFQATT and CDR2 SNEGSKA (reference sequence). V lost 0 bases to trimming and J lost 8 bases, with 13 bases between them. There are 14 residues in the CDR3. Sequenced input: sorted CD4+, CD8+, or CD8+CD57+ T cells (not recorded which) from PBMCs. The chain is built from TRBV20-1 and TRBJ1-4; a possible D gene is TRBD1 (6 bases). This receptor was taken from a human donor in good health, serving as a control. In DNA, the CDR3 is TGCAGTGCTAGAGAGGCAGGGGTGGCAGAAAAACTGTTTTTT. Its protein is CSAREAGVAEKLFF.